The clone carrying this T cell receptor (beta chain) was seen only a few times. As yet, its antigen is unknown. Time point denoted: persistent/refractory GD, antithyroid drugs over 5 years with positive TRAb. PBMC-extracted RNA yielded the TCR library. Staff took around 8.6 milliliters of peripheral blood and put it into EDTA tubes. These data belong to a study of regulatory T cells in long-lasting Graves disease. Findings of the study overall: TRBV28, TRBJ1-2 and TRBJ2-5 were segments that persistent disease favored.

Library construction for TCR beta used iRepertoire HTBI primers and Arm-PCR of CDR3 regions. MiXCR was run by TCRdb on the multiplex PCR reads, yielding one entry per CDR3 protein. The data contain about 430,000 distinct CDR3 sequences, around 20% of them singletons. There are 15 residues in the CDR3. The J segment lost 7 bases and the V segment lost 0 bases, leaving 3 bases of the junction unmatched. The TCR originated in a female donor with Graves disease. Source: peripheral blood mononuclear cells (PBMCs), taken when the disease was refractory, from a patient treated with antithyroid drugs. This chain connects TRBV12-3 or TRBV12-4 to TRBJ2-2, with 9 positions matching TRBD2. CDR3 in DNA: TGTGCCAGCAGTTTAGCGAGGACTAGCGACGGGGAGCTGTTTTTT. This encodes CASSLARTSDGELFF.